The present T cell receptor beta chain was sequenced within a study of blood T cell repertoires in COVID-19. Repertoires were generated with immunoSEQ multiplex PCR, while TCRdb's copy carries only in-frame clones and drops some. This table has about 480,000 clones, nearly 90% appearing once. Germline loops: CDR1 SGHRS, CDR2 YFSETQ. The CDR3 length is 14 residues. The V end was cut by 5 bases, the J end by 3 bases, with 14 bases between. The chain couples TRBV5-1 to TRBJ1-1, with a possible D match to TRBD1 (5 bases). Sequences were obtained from peripheral blood. The receptor was isolated from a young man with COVID-19, enrolled during active disease. Here the CDR3 reads CASSRGGQDTEAFF. DNA for the CDR3: TGCGCCAGCAGTCGGGGGGGTCAGGACACTGAAGCTTTCTTT. Drawing the rest from reference TRBV5-1 and TRBJ1-1, the complete variable domain is KAGVTQTPRYLIKTRGQQVTLSCSPISGHRSVSWYQQTPGQGLQFLFEYFSETQRNKGNFPGRFSGRQFSNSRSEMNVSTLELGDSALYLCASSRGGQDTEAFFGQGTRLTVV.